This is a list of T cell receptor beta chains from one sample in a study of blood T cell repertoires in COVID-19. Using immunoSEQ multiplex PCR, the repertoire was profiled, and TCRdb retains in-frame clones only, with some absent. The sample yields some 70,000 clones, about nine tenths seen once. Sample: peripheral blood. These receptors all stem from a man between 45 and 60 years old with active COVID-19. Both conserved end residues are part of each CDR3.

v_call,j_call,cdr3_aa
TRBV10-1,TRBJ1-5,CASTWRGGRSNQPQHF
TRBV4-3,TRBJ1-5,CASSQDIGDGRPQHF
TRBV5-1,TRBJ1-3,CASSLGGGDGNTIYF
TRBV28,TRBJ1-2,CASSSFPDYGYTF
TRBV11-3,TRBJ2-1,CASSFSGTYNEQFF
TRBV27,TRBJ2-1,CASSSTGYNEQFF
TRBV29-1,TRBJ1-3,CSVVPRTGGNTIYF
TRBV9,TRBJ1-1,CASSVQTGRTNTEAFF
TRBV5-1,TRBJ1-1,CASSSEGGNTEAFF
TRBV2,TRBJ2-7,CASRGREGLHEQYF
TRBV28,TRBJ2-2,CASSLPGASAGELFF
TRBV6-4,TRBJ1-2,CASSAYMGGYGYTF
TRBV9,TRBJ2-5,CASSPREETQYF
TRBV6-5,TRBJ1-4,CASSTTSGLGEKLFF
TRBV9,TRBJ1-1,CASSVATMNTEAFF
TRBV6-2/TRBV6-3,TRBJ1-2,CASSPSFENYGYTF
TRBV9,TRBJ2-5,CASSAQGAGQETQYF
TRBV6-1,TRBJ1-4,CASSEAPTGSPEKLFF
TRBV6-5,TRBJ1-3,CASSLRDSSGNTIYF
TRBV7-3,TRBJ2-3,CASSFGSTDTQYF
TRBV9,TRBJ2-3,CASSAPHLAGDRDTQYF
TRBV5-1,TRBJ1-3,CASSRDSSSGNTIYF
TRBV20-1,TRBJ2-1,CSAVEYNEQFF
TRBV29-1,TRBJ2-3,CSVRRSTDTQYF
TRBV6-5,TRBJ2-5,CASSFDRNQETQYF
TRBV5-4,TRBJ1-1,CASSLSRGNTEAFF
TRBV6-5,TRBJ1-1,CASSFKSGYTEAFF
TRBV5-1,TRBJ2-2,CASSYSRDRDSGELFF
TRBV5-1,TRBJ2-4,CASSFGQGEGIQYF
TRBV28,TRBJ1-1,CASSFMGGNTEAFF
TRBV6-2/TRBV6-3,TRBJ1-5,CASSYLHQPQHF
TRBV7-3,TRBJ1-1,CASSPTGGLTEAFF
TRBV7-2,TRBJ1-1,CASSAQDSRDTEAFF
TRBV15,TRBJ1-5,CATSRPGGDQPQHF
TRBV9,TRBJ2-2,CASRKRGQNTGELFF
TRBV4-3,TRBJ2-1,CASSQDSPPQGSYNEQFF
TRBV7-2,TRBJ2-2,CASSLNFARGDTGELFF
TRBV7-2,TRBJ1-2,CASSLAAGGFNYGYTF
TRBV19,TRBJ2-7,CASSLGTLSSYEQYF
TRBV11-3,TRBJ2-1,CASSSARGSSYNEQFF
TRBV5-1,TRBJ2-5,CASSLRGGLAGEETQYF
TRBV28,TRBJ2-3,CASSFVGLAGGNTQYF
TRBV28,TRBJ1-5,CASSDSYQPQHF
TRBV10-1,TRBJ2-1,CARRSIAGPFYNEQFF
TRBV3-1/TRBV3-2,TRBJ2-5,CASSQERLAGGTQETQYF
TRBV6-5,TRBJ1-2,CASSRPLVRETF